A single T cell receptor beta chain is shown here with its context. Its target is unknown. This sample is part of a study of T-cell reconstitution after alpha-beta-depleted transplantation in children. Study-level findings and limits: Expanded clones from the graft, numbering several hundred, reportedly supplied alpha-beta T cells about two months after transplant. For some patients, TCRbeta diversity was high at day 60 because of recipient T cells and thymic progenitors that survived. A year post-transplant, T-cell counts and diversity derived mostly from newly produced T cells.

A library of TCRbeta sequences, prepared with unique molecular identifiers, was generated. TCRdb ran MiXCR on the PCR reads and lists one entry per CDR3 protein. This sample has 450,000 to 550,000 distinct CDR3 sequences; over 9.5% occur once, and the top ten carry 14%. The CDR3 has 15 amino acids. CDR1 and CDR2 from the germline V gene are SGHVS and FQNEAQ. V lost 5 bases and J lost 1, with 12 bases in between. The receptor was isolated from a female patient between 2 and 15 years old who had a stem cell transplant for aplastic anemia, so the T cells may come from the graft donor. The chain joins TRBV7-8 to TRBJ2-1; D perhaps matches TRBD1 (5 bases). The sample consisted of PBMCs, mostly from graft donor cells, taken 180 days after TCRalphabeta/CD19-depleted stem cell transplant. DNA for the CDR3: TGTGCCAGCAGCCCGACAGAAAGATCCTACAATGAGCAGTTCTTC. Its protein is CASSPTERSYNEQFF.